These 17 T cell receptor beta chains were all obtained from the same sample, sequenced in a study of shared clonotypes between healthy human individuals. Clones were read by immunoSEQ multiplex PCR, and TCRdb kept only the in-frame ones, dropping some. Among 2,100,000 or so clones listed, nearly 97% were seen once. Specimen: naive CD4+ T cells sorted from blood. The sample's subset: CD45RA+ positively selected. The source of these receptors is a young man in good health.

The chain joins TRBV5-8 to TRBJ2-5; no clear D gene. The CDR3 consists of 12 residues. V was pared by 6 bases and J by 5 bases, with 11 bases between. Germline loops: CDR1 SGHTS, CDR2 YDEGEE. CDR3 DNA: TGTGCCAGCACTGTCCGCCGGGAGACCCAGTACTTC. It is translated as CASTVRRETQYF.

For this clone: Other nucleotide sequences from this sample produce the same CDR3. This chain links TRBV9 with TRBJ2-6; unclear D gene. V was shortened by 0 bases and J by 1 base, with 2 bases between the two germline ends. Germline V lookup: CDR1 SGDLS, CDR2 YYNGEE. The CDR3 is made up of 14 amino acids. The CDR3 nucleotides are TGTGCCAGCAGCGTAGATTCTGGGGCCAACGTCCTGACTTTC. Translation: CASSVDSGANVLTF.

Concerning this clone: Its ends do not fully match the called genes, so a read error is possible. V usage is TRBV2 and J usage is TRBJ2-3; 8 bases match TRBD2. The germline gives CDR1 SNHLY, CDR2 FYNNEI. CDR3 length equals 17 residues. DNA of the CDR3: TGTGCCAGCAGCGAAGACCCAGCGGGAGCTTTCACAGATACGCAGTATTTT. This sequence encodes CASSEDPAGAFTDTQYF.

To note about this clone: The same CDR3 also results from other DNA sequences found in this sample. This chain uses TRBV5-1 with TRBJ1-3; D not resolved. Deletions cut 0 bases from V and 4 bases from J, with 5 bases between. The CDR3 is 13 amino acids. Germline V lookup: CDR1 SGHRS, CDR2 YFSETQ. This CDR3 is CASSLDPGNTIYF. In DNA form, the CDR3 reads TGCGCCAGCAGCTTGGACCCCGGAAACACCATATATTTT.

The chain uses TRBV4-1 and TRBJ2-1; TRBD2 matches 8 bases. This CDR3 region has 17 residues. With V trimmed by 4 bases and J by 4 bases, 12 bases remained unmatched. Germline loops: CDR1 MGHRA, CDR2 YSYEKL. The CDR3 here is CASSRGSGRIVYNEQFF. In DNA form, the CDR3 reads TGCGCCAGCAGCCGAGGGAGCGGGAGAATCGTGTACAATGAGCAGTTCTTC.

Concerning this clone itself: The same CDR3 can be traced to other DNA sequences in this sample. This chain joins TRBV18 and TRBJ1-1; 7 bases fit TRBD1. The CDR3 contains 15 residues. Germline lookup yields CDR1 KGHSH and CDR2 LQKENI. V was clipped by 3 bases and J by 3 bases; unmatched bases: 7. The CDR3 region is CASSPSQGRDTEAFF. Here the CDR3 DNA reads TGTGCCAGCTCACCCTCACAGGGGAGGGACACTGAAGCTTTCTTT. The variable domain in full, with the rest retrieved from reference TRBV18 and TRBJ1-1, is NAGVMQNPRHLVRRRGQEARLRCSPMKGHSHVYWYRQLPEEGLKFMVYLQKENIIDESGMPKERFSAEFPKEGPSILRIQQVVRGDSAAYFCASSPSQGRDTEAFFGQGTRLTVV.

V is TRBV5-1 and J is TRBJ2-2; 11 bases line up with TRBD2. CDR1 is SGHRS and CDR2 is YFSETQ in the germline V gene. There are 15 residues in the CDR3. J was trimmed by 6 bases and V by 4 bases; bases with no gene match: 5. CDR3 DNA: TGCGCCAGCAGCCCAAGGACTAGCGGGTCCGGGGAGCTGTTTTTT. It yields the protein CASSPRTSGSGELFF.

With regard to this clone: Other DNA sequences in this sample translate to the same CDR3. The J gene is TRBJ2-2, the V gene TRBV6-5, with D hard to call. V lost 6 bases, J lost 2 bases, and 4 bases lay in between. From germline, CDR1 is MNHEY and CDR2 SVGAGI. CDR3 length: 12 amino acids. The CDR3 protein is CASSRNTGELFF. The CDR3 region has the DNA TGTGCCAGCAGCCGTAACACCGGGGAGCTGTTTTTT.

V usage is TRBV4-1 and J usage is TRBJ2-1, with TRBD2 matching 11 bases. V dropped 4 bases and J dropped 11; count of bases not matched to a gene: 10. The CDR3 runs 15 residues. From germline, CDR1 is MGHRA and CDR2 YSYEKL. The CDR3 DNA sequence: TGCGCCAGCAGCCGAGGACTAGCGGGCGAACAAAAGCAGTTCTTC. Its protein product is CASSRGLAGEQKQFF.

This clone was observed once. The chain uses TRBV10-1 and TRBJ2-2; 9 positions match TRBD1. The junction had 5 bases not matched to a gene; V was cut back by 7 bases and J by 2 bases. Germline assignment: CDR1 WNHNN and CDR2 SYGVQD (reference sequence). The CDR3 is 15 amino acids. For the CDR3, the DNA is TGCGCCAGCAATCCGGGACAGGGTAACACCGGGGAGCTGTTTTTT. This sequence encodes CASNPGQGNTGELFF.

This chain links TRBV11-2 with TRBJ1-4; TRBD1 aligns across 7 bases. Per germline, CDR1 SGHAT and CDR2 FQNNGV. The CDR3 is 14 amino acids. Trimming took 5 bases from V and 8 from J; bases not matched to a gene: 8. The CDR3 DNA reads as TGTGCCAGCAGCCATAGGACAGGTCAAGAAAAACTGTTTTTT. It specifies CASSHRTGQEKLFF.

The chain uses TRBV7-8 and TRBJ2-7; no clear D gene. Per germline, CDR1 SGHVS and CDR2 FQNEAQ. The CDR3 is 13 residues long. V dropped 3 bases and J dropped 0 bases, with 6 bases sitting between them. CDR3: CASSFFSSYEQYF. The CDR3 bases are TGTGCCAGCAGCTTTTTCAGCTCCTACGAGCAGTACTTC.

The V call is TRBV7-9, the J call TRBJ1-3; weak D call: TRBD1 (5 bases). CDR1 is SEHNR, CDR2 FQNEAQ, per germline (reference sequence). This CDR3 spans 13 amino acids. V lost 11 bases and J lost 0, with 11 bases in between. The chain's CDR3 is CAGGPNSGNTIYF. The CDR3 DNA follows: TGTGCCGGGGGACCAAACTCTGGAAACACCATATATTTT.

This chain connects TRBV12-5 to TRBJ1-3, with 8 bases fitting TRBD1. The length of the CDR3 is 14 residues. With V trimmed by 7 bases and J by 3 bases, 5 bases remained unmatched. Germline V gene lookup returns CDR1 LGHNT and CDR2 FRNRAP. CDR3 nucleotide sequence: TGTGCTAGTGCCCTGACAGGGGATGGAAACACCATATATTTT. It yields the protein CASALTGDGNTIYF. Complete variable domain (other parts from reference TRBV12-5 and TRBJ1-3): DARVTQTPRHKVTEMGQEVTMRCQPILGHNTVFWYRQTMMQGLELLAYFRNRAPLDDSGMPKDRFSAEMPDATLATLKIQPSEPRDSAVYFCASALTGDGNTIYFGEGSWLTVV.

The V gene is TRBV6-1, the J gene TRBJ2-1, with 8 nucleotides matching TRBD2. Germline V lookup: CDR1 MNHNS, CDR2 SASEGT. The CDR3 spans 17 residues. J lost 1 base, V lost 1 base, and 6 bases had no gene match. The CDR3 region is CASSEGGPGGSYNEQFF. CDR3 in DNA: TGTGCCAGCAGTGAAGGGGGACCGGGAGGGTCCTACAATGAGCAGTTCTTC.

The chain joins TRBV29-1 to TRBJ2-1; D unclear. The V gene lost 4 bases and the J gene lost 4 bases, with 5 bases spanning the gap. Germline V lookup: CDR1 SQVTM, CDR2 ANQGSEA. The CDR3 extends over 11 amino acids. The chain's CDR3 is CSVVTYNEQFF. The CDR3 DNA reads TGCAGCGTTGTGACGTACAATGAGCAGTTCTTC.

About this clone itself: The sample carries other DNA sequences with the same CDR3. The chain joins TRBV6-6 to TRBJ1-1; D perhaps matches TRBD1 (6 bases). CDR3 size: 13 residues. Germline V gene sequence: CDR1 MNHNY, CDR2 SVGAGI (reference sequence). The V end lost 1 base, the J end lost 8 bases, and 11 bases lay between the germline ends. CDR3 amino acids: CASSYLQGSEAFF. As DNA, the CDR3 is TGTGCCAGCAGTTACTTACAGGGTTCGGAAGCTTTCTTT.